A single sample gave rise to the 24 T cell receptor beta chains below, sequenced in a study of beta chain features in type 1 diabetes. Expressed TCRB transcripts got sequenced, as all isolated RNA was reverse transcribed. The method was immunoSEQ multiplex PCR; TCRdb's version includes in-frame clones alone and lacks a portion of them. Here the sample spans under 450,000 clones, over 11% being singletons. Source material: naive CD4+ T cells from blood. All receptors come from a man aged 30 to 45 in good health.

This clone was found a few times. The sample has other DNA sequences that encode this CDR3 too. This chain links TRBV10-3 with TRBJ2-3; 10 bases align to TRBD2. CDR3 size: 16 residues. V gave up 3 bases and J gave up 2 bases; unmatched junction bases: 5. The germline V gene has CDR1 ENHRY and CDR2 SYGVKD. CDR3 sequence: CAISDLAGANTDTQYF. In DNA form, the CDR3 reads TGTGCCATCAGTGACCTAGCGGGGGCCAACACAGATACGCAGTATTTT.

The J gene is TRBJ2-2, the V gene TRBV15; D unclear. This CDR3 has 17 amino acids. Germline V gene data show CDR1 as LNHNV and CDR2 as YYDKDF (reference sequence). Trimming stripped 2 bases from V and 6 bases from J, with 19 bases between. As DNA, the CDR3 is TGTGCCACCAGCAGATATGAGGTAGTGTTCGCCTCCGGGGAGCTGTTTTTT. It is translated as CATSRYEVVFASGELFF.

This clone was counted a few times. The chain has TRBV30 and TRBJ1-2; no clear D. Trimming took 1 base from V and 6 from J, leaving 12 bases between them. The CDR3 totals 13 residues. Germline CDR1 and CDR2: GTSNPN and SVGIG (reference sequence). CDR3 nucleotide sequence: TGTGCCTGGAGTGAAGGGCCCGGCGATGGCTACACCTTC. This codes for CAWSEGPGDGYTF.

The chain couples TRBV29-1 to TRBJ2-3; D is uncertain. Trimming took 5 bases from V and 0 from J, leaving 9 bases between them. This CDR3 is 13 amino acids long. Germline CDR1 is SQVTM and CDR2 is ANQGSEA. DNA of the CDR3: TGCAGCGTTAAGGCCCCTAGCACAGATACGCAGTATTTT. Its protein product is CSVKAPSTDTQYF.

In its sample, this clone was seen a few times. CDR3 residues: CAISESGGGQETQYF. CDR3 DNA sequence: TGTGCCATCAGTGAGTCCGGCGGGGGGCAAGAGACCCAGTACTTC. This rearrangement joins TRBV10-3 to TRBJ2-5, with 8 bases matching TRBD2. The ends lost 0 bases at V and 2 bases at J; junction bases unmatched: 2. The CDR3 extends over 15 amino acids. Germline V lookup: CDR1 ENHRY, CDR2 SYGVKD.

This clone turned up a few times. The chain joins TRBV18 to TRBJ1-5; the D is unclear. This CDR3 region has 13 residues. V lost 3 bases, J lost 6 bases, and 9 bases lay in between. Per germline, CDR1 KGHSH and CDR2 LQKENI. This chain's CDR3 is CASSPTSGQPQHF. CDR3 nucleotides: TGTGCCAGCTCACCTACCTCGGGTCAGCCCCAGCATTTT.

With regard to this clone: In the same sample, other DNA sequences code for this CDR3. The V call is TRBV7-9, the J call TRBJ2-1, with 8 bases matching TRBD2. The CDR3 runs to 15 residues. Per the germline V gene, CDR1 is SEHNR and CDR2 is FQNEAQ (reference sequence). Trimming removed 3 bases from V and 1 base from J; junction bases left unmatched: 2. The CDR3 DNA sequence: TGTGCCAGCAGCTTGAGCGGGAGTTCCTACAATGAGCAGTTCTTC. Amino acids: CASSLSGSSYNEQFF.

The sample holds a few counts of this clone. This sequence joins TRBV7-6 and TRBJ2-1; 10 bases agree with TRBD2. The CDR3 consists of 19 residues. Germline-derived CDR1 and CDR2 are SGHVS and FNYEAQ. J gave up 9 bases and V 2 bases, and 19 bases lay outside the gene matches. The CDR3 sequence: CASSLYLLAGPPGAGEQFF. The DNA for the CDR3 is TGTGCCAGCAGCTTATACTTACTAGCGGGGCCCCCTGGAGCGGGTGAGCAGTTCTTC. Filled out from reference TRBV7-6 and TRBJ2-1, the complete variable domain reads GAGVSQSPRYKVTKRGQDVALRCDPISGHVSLYWYRQALGQGPEFLTYFNYEAQQDKSGLPNDRFSAERPEGSISTLTIQRTEQRDSAMYRCASSLYLLAGPPGAGEQFFGPGTRLTVL.

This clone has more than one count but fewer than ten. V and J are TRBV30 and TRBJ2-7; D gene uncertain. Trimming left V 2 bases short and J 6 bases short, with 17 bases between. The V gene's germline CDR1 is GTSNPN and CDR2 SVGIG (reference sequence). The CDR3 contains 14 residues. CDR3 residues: CAWSNTIKIGEQYV. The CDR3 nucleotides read TGTGCCTGGAGTAATACAATTAAGATTGGCGAGCAGTACGTC.

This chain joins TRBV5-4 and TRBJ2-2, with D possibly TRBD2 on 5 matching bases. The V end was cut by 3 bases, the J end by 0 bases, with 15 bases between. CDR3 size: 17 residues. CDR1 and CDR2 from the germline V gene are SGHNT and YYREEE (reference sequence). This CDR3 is CASSSHRTSSNTGELFF. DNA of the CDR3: TGTGCCAGCAGCTCGCACCGCACTAGTTCGAACACCGGGGAGCTGTTTTTT.

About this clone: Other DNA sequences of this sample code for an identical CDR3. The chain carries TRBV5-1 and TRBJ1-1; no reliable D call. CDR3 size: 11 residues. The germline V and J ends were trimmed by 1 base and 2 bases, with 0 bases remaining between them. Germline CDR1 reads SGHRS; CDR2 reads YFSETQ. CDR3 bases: TGCGCCAGCAGCTTGAACACTGAAGCTTTCTTT. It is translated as CASSLNTEAFF.

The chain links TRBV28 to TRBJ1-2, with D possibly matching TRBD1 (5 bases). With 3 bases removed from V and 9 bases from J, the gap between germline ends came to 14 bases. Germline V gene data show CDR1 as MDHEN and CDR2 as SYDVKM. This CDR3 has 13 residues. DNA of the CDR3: TGTGCCAGCAGTTTCACAGGAACACGGAGCTACACCTTC. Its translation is CASSFTGTRSYTF.

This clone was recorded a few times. Written as DNA, the CDR3 is TGTGCCAGCAGCGGAGGACAGCTCCCTTCCTACGAGCAGTACTTC. It yields the protein CASSGGQLPSYEQYF. The chain carries TRBV9 and TRBJ2-5, with a weak D call TRBD1 (6 bases). The DNA end favors TRBJ2-7, so the J call may be wrong. The V gene's germline CDR1 is SGDLS and CDR2 YYNGEE. CDR3 size: 15 residues.

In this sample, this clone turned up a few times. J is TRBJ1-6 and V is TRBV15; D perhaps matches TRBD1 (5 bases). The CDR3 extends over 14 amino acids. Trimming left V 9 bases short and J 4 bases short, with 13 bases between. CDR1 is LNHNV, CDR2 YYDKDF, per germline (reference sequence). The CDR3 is CATKATVYNSPLHF. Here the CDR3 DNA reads TGTGCCACAAAGGCGACAGTTTATAATTCACCCCTCCACTTT. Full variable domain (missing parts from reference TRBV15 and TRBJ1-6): DAMVIQNPRYQVTQFGKPVTLSCSQTLNHNVMYWYQQKSSQAPKLLFHYYDKDFNNEADTPDNFQSRRPNTSFCFLDIRSPGLGDTAMYLCATKATVYNSPLHFGNGTRLTVT.

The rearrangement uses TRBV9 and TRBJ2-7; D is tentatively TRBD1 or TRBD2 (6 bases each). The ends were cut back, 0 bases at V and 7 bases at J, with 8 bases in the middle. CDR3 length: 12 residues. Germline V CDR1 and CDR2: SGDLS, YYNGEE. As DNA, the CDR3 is TGTGCCAGCAGCGTAGGCGGGACAGAGCAGTACTTC. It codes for CASSVGGTEQYF.

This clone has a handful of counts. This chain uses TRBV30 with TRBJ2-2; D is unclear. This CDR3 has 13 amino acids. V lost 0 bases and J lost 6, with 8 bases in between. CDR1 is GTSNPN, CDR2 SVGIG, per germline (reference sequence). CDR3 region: CAWSVRPAGELFF. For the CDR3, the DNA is TGTGCCTGGAGTGTACGGCCCGCCGGGGAGCTGTTTTTT.

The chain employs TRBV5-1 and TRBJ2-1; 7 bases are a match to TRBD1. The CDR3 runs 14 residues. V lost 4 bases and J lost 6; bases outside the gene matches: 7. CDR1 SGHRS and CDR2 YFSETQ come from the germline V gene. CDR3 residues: CASSRPGTVNEQFF. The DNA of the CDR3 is TGCGCCAGCAGCCGGCCGGGGACAGTCAATGAGCAGTTCTTC.

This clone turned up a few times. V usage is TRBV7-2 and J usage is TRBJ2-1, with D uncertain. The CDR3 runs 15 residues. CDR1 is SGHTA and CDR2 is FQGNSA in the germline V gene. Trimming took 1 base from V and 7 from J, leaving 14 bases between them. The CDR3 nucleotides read TGTGCCAGCAGCTTAGTGACTGGGGTAAATAATGAGCAGTTCTTC. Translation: CASSLVTGVNNEQFF.

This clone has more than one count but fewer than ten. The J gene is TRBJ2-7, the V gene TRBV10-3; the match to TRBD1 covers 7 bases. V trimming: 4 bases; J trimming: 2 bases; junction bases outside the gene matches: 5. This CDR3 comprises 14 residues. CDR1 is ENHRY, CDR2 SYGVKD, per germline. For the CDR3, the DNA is TGTGCCATCAGTGCGGGGACAGCTACCTACGAGCAGTACTTC. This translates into CAISAGTATYEQYF.

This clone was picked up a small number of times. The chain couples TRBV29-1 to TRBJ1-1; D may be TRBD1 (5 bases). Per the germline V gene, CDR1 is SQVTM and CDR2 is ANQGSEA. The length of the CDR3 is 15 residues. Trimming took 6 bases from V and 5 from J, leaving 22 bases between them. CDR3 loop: CSVGRNSGLGTEAFF. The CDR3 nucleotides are TGCAGCGTCGGGAGAAACTCGGGGCTGGGGACTGAAGCTTTCTTT.

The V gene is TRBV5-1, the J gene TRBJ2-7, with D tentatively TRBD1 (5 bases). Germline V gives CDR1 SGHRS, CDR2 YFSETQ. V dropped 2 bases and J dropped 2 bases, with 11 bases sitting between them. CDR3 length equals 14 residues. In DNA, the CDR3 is TGCGCCAGCAGCTTCCACAGGCCGCCCTACGAGCAGTACTTC. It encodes CASSFHRPPYEQYF.

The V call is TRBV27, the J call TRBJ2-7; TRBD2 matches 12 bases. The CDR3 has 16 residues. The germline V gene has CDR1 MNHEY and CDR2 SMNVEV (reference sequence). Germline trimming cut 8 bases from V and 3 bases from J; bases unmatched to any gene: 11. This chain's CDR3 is CASAFPRTSGNYEQYV. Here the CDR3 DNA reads TGTGCCAGCGCCTTCCCAAGGACTAGCGGGAACTACGAGCAGTACGTC.

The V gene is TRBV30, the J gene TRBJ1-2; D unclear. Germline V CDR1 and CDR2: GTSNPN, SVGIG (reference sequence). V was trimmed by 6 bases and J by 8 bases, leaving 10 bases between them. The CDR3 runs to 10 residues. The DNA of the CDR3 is TGTGCCTGCCGTATGGGAGGCTACACCTTC. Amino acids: CACRMGGYTF.

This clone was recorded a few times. The CDR3 bases are TGTGCCAGCAGGGGCCTTGGGGCCAACGTCCTGACTTTC. Translating gives CASRGLGANVLTF. V usage is TRBV7-6 and J usage is TRBJ2-6; no clear D. The V gene's germline CDR1 is SGHVS and CDR2 FNYEAQ. The CDR3 is 13 residues long. V gave up 6 bases and J gave up 3 bases, with 6 bases separating them.